Each of the 12 T cell receptor beta chains below was sequenced from the same sample in a study of graft-versus-host responses after intestinal transplantation. These TCRs are of unknown antigen specificity. Here immunoSEQ multiplex PCR was the method, and the copy in TCRdb shows in-frame clones only, minus some. The sample shows about 85,000 clones, under 95% of them seen only once. The specimen comprised unstimulated CD8+ T cells sorted from spleen or lymph node cells, sampled before transplant. Source of these receptors: a human donor who was the organ donor for an intestinal transplant.

The chain is built from TRBV2 and TRBJ2-5, with 7 bases identical to TRBD2. V was pared by 5 bases and J by 5 bases, with 11 bases of the junction left unmatched. This CDR3 region has 15 residues. In germline, CDR1 is SNHLY, CDR2 FYNNEI. Written as DNA, the CDR3 is TGTGCCAGCAGTTCGCGGACTAGAGCGTGGGAGACCCAGTACTTC. It codes for CASSSRTRAWETQYF.

The rearrangement uses TRBV11-2 and TRBJ2-7; the D gene is possibly TRBD1 (5 bases). V lost 8 bases to trimming and J lost 10 bases, with 21 bases between them. The CDR3 consists of 13 residues. Germline CDR1 reads SGHAT; CDR2 reads FQNNGV. The CDR3 sequence: CASEPFGAPIQYF. The CDR3 coding sequence is TGTGCCAGCGAACCGTTTGGGGCCCCAATCCAGTACTTC.

The gene calls are TRBV7-9 and TRBJ1-2, with 10 positions matching TRBD1. The length of the CDR3 is 15 residues. CDR1 is SEHNR, CDR2 FQNEAQ, per germline (reference sequence). J lost 3 bases, V lost 5 bases, and 6 bases had no gene match. CDR3 region: CASSDGQGEDYGYTF. Written as DNA, the CDR3 is TGTGCCAGCAGCGACGGACAGGGGGAAGACTATGGCTACACCTTC.

The chain uses TRBV4-1 and TRBJ1-4, with 7 bases identical to TRBD1. The length of the CDR3 is 14 residues. The J segment lost 12 bases and the V segment lost 5 bases, leaving 12 bases of the junction unmatched. The V gene's germline CDR1 is MGHRA and CDR2 YSYEKL. CDR3 amino acids: CASSRQGGWEELFF. The CDR3 DNA sequence: TGCGCCAGCAGCAGACAGGGTGGATGGGAGGAACTGTTTTTT.

CDR3: CSGSRTGELFF. The CDR3, as DNA: TGCAGCGGATCACGCACCGGGGAGCTGTTTTTT. The chain uses TRBV29-1 and TRBJ2-2; D unresolved. Trimming cost V 7 bases and J 4 bases, with 7 bases left between them. This CDR3 comprises 11 residues. From germline, CDR1 is SQVTM and CDR2 ANQGSEA.

The rearrangement links TRBV9 to TRBJ1-2, with D possibly matching TRBD1 (5 bases). This CDR3 contains 16 residues. V lost 3 bases and J 4 bases, leaving 19 bases between the germline ends. The germline V gene encodes CDR1 SGDLS and CDR2 YYNGEE. This chain's CDR3 is CASSAPADGASYGYTF. CDR3 sequence (DNA): TGTGCCAGCAGCGCCCCCGCGGACGGGGCGTCCTATGGCTACACCTTC.

This clone was recorded once. This chain connects TRBV4-2 to TRBJ2-3; TRBD2 matches at 8 bases. The V segment lost 4 bases and the J segment 2 bases; nucleotides outside the gene matches: 11. CDR1 and CDR2 (germline): LGHNA, YNFKEQ. The CDR3 is made up of 17 amino acids. This chain's CDR3 is CASSPRVAGTITDTQYF. The CDR3 nucleotides are TGTGCCAGCAGCCCCCGGGTAGCGGGGACCATCACAGATACGCAGTATTTT.

V and J are TRBV10-3 and TRBJ2-1; no firm D call. Germline CDR1 is ENHRY and CDR2 is SYGVKD. This CDR3 is built from 13 residues. V lost 7 bases and J lost 6, with 13 bases in between. The DNA for the CDR3 is TGTGCCATCAAGGCTAGTTTGGGCAATGAGCAGTTCTTC. Its protein is CAIKASLGNEQFF.

V gene TRBV29-1 combines with J gene TRBJ1-1; D gene ambiguous. V lost 0 bases to trimming and J lost 4 bases, with 9 bases between them. Germline V lookup: CDR1 SQVTM, CDR2 ANQGSEA. This CDR3 region has 13 residues. The CDR3 region has the DNA TGCAGCGTTGAAGACGGGGTAAGCACTGAAGCTTTCTTT. It codes for CSVEDGVSTEAFF.

Details on this clone: This CDR3 is also generated by other DNA sequences in the sample. The V gene is TRBV19, the J gene TRBJ1-1; D uncertain. Trimming cost V 1 base and J 0 bases, with 3 bases left between them. Germline V gene lookup returns CDR1 LNHDA and CDR2 SQIVND (reference sequence). The CDR3 covers 13 residues. This chain's CDR3 is CASSIGVNTEAFF. The CDR3, as DNA: TGTGCCAGTAGTATAGGAGTGAACACTGAAGCTTTCTTT.

V and J are TRBV7-9 and TRBJ1-2; D is ambiguous. CDR1 is SEHNR and CDR2 is FQNEAQ in the germline V gene (reference sequence). The CDR3 covers 13 residues. V lost 8 bases, J lost 4 bases, and 14 bases lay in between. CDR3 region: CASSEGSAYGYTF. The DNA for the CDR3 is TGTGCCAGCTCTGAGGGATCCGCCTATGGCTACACCTTC.

V is TRBV6-5 and J is TRBJ1-6; D is undetermined. The CDR3 extends over 14 amino acids. Trimming removed 4 bases from V and 6 bases from J, with 10 bases in between. Germline-derived CDR1 and CDR2 are MNHEY and SVGAGI. CDR3 in amino acids: CASSLSGVNSPLHF. In DNA form, the CDR3 reads TGTGCCAGCAGTTTAAGTGGTGTTAATTCACCCCTCCACTTT.